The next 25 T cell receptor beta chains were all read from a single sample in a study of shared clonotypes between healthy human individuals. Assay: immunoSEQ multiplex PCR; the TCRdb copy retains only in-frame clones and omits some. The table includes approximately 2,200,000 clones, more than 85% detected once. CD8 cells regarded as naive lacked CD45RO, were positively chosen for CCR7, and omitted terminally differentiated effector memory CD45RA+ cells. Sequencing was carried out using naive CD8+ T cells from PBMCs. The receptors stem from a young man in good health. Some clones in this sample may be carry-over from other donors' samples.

Here the CDR3 reads CASSFLLADLLYYNEQFF. The CDR3 DNA reads TGTGCCAGCAGCTTTCTACTAGCGGACCTCCTGTACTACAATGAGCAGTTCTTC. V gene TRBV7-8 combines with J gene TRBJ2-1; the match to TRBD2 covers 8 bases. The CDR3 has 18 amino acids. V gave up 3 bases and J gave up 3 bases; unmatched junction bases: 13. Per germline, CDR1 SGHVS and CDR2 FQNEAQ.

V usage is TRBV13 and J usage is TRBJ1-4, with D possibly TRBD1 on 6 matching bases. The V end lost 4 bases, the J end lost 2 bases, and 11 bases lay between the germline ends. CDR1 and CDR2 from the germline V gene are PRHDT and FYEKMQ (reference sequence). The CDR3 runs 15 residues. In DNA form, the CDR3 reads TGTGCCAGCAGCTCCTACAGGGCGACTAATGAAAAACTGTTTTTT. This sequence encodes CASSSYRATNEKLFF.

Here the CDR3 reads CAIVGGRGNEQYF. In nucleotides, the CDR3 is TGTGCCATCGTGGGCGGGAGGGGGAACGAGCAGTACTTC. V gene TRBV27 combines with J gene TRBJ2-7, with 9 bases lining up with TRBD2. This CDR3 contains 13 residues. The trim removed 10 bases at V and 5 bases at J, leaving 9 bases unmatched. Germline CDR1 MNHEY, CDR2 SMNVEV (reference sequence).

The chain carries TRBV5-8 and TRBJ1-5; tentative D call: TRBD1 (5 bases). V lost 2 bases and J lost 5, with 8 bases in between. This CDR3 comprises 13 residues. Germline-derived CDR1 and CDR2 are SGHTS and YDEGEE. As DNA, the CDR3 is TGTGCCAGCAGCTTTCTGGGGGATCAGCCCCAGCATTTT. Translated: CASSFLGDQPQHF. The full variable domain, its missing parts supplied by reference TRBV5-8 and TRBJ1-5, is EAGVTQSPTHLIKTRGQQATLRCSPISGHTSVYWYQQALGLGLQFLLWYDEGEERNRGNFPPRFSGRQFPNYSSELNVNALELEDSALYLCASSFLGDQPQHFGDGTRLSIL.

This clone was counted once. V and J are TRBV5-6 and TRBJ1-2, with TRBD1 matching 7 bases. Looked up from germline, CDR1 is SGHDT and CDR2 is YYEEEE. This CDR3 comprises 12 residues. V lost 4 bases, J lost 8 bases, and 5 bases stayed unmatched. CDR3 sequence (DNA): TGTGCCAGCAGCGCGGGACAGAGGGGCTACACCTTC. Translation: CASSAGQRGYTF.

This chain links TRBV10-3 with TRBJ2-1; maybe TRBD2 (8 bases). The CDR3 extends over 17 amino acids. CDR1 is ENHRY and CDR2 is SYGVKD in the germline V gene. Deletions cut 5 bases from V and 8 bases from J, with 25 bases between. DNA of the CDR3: TGTGCCATCAGTCCGACAGGGAGCGGGAGAGCGGGCGATGAGCAGTTCTTC. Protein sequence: CAISPTGSGRAGDEQFF.

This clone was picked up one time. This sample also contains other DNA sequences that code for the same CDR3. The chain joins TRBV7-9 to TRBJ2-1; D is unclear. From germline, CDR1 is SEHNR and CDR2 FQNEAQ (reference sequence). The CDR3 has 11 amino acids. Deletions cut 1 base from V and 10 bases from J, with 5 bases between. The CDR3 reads CASSLEAEQFF. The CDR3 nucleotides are TGTGCCAGCAGCTTAGAGGCAGAGCAGTTCTTC.

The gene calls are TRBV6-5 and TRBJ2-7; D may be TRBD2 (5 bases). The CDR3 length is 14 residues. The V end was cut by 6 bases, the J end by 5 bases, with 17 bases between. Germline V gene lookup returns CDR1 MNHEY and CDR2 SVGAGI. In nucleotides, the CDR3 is TGTGCCAGCAGCTACGGAGGCGGGTCCCACGAGCAGTACTTC. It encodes CASSYGGGSHEQYF.

The CDR3: CASSMVGGGSYNEQFF. DNA of the CDR3: TGTGCCAGCAGTATGGTGGGGGGTGGCTCCTACAATGAGCAGTTCTTC. J is TRBJ2-1 and V is TRBV27; D may be TRBD2 (6 bases). Germline V gene data show CDR1 as MNHEY and CDR2 as SMNVEV (reference sequence). CDR3 length equals 16 residues. The V end was cut by 5 bases, the J end by 0 bases, with 14 bases between.

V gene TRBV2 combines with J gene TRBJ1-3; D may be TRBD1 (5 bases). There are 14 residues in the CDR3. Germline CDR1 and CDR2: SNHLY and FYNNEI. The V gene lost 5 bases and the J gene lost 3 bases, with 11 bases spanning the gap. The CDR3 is CASSPRGSGNTIYF. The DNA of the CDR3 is TGTGCCAGCAGTCCTCGGGGGAGTGGAAACACCATATATTTT.

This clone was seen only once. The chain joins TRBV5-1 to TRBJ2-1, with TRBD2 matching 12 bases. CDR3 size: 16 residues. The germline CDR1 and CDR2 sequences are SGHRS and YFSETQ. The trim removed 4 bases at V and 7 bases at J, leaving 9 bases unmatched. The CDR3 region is CASSGRLAGEKNEQFF. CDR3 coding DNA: TGCGCCAGCAGCGGACGACTAGCGGGAGAGAAAAATGAGCAGTTCTTC. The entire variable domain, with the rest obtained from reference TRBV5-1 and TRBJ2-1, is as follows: KAGVTQTPRYLIKTRGQQVTLSCSPISGHRSVSWYQQTPGQGLQFLFEYFSETQRNKGNFPGRFSGRQFSNSRSEMNVSTLELGDSALYLCASSGRLAGEKNEQFFGPGTRLTVL.

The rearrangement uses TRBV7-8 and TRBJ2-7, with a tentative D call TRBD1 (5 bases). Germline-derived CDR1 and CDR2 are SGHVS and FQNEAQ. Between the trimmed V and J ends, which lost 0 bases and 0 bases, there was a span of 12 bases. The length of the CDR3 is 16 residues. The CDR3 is CASSLALQGSSYEQYF. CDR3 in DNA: TGTGCCAGCAGCTTAGCGCTTCAGGGCAGCTCCTACGAGCAGTACTTC.

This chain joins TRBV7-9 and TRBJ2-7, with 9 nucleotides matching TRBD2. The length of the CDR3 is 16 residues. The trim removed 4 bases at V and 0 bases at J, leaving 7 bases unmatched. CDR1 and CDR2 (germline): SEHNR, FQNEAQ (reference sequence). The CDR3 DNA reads TGTGCCAGCAGCTCCCGATTAGCGGGAGACTCCTACGAGCAGTACTTC. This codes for CASSSRLAGDSYEQYF.

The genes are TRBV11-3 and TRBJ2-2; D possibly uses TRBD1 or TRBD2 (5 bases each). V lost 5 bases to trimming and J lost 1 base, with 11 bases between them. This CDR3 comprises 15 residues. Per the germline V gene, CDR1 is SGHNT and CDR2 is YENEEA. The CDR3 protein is CASSIRDGNTGELFF. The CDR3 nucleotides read TGTGCCAGCAGCATCCGGGACGGGAACACCGGGGAGCTGTTTTTT.

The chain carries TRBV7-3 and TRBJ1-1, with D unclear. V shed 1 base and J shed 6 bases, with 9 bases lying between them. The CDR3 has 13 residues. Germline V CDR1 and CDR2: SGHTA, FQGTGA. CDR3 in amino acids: CASSLNWGSEAFF. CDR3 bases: TGTGCCAGCAGCTTAAATTGGGGTTCTGAAGCTTTCTTT.

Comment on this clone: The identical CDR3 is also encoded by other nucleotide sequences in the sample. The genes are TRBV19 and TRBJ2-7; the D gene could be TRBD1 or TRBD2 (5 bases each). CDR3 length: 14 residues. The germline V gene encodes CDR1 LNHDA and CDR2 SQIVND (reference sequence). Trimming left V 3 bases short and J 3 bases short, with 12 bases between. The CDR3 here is CASSIGRGGYEQYF. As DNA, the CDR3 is TGTGCCAGTAGTATTGGTCGGGGCGGCTACGAGCAGTACTTC. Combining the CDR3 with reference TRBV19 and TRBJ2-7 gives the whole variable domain DGGITQSPKYLFRKEGQNVTLSCEQNLNHDAMYWYRQDPGQGLRLIYYSQIVNDFQKGDIAEGYSVSREKKESFPLTVTSAQKNPTAFYLCASSIGRGGYEQYFGPGTRLTVT.

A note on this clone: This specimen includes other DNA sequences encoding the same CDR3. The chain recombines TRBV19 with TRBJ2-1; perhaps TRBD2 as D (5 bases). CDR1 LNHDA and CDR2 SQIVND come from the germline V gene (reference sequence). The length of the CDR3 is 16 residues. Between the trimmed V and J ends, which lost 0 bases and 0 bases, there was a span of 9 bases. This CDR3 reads CASSIEGGSSYNEQFF. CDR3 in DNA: TGTGCCAGTAGTATAGAGGGTGGGAGCTCCTACAATGAGCAGTTCTTC. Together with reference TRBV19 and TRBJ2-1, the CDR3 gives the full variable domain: DGGITQSPKYLFRKEGQNVTLSCEQNLNHDAMYWYRQDPGQGLRLIYYSQIVNDFQKGDIAEGYSVSREKKESFPLTVTSAQKNPTAFYLCASSIEGGSSYNEQFFGPGTRLTVL.

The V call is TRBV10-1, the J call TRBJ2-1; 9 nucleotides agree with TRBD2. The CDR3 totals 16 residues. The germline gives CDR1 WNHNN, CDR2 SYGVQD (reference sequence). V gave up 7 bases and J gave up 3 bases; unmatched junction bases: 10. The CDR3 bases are TGCGCCAGCAACGCCTTAGCGGGAGAAGACTACAATGAGCAGTTCTTC. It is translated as CASNALAGEDYNEQFF.

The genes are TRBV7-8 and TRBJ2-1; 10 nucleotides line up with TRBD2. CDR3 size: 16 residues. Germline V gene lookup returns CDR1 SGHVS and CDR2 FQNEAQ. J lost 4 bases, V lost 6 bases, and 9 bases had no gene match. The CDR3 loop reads CASSPRGLAPYNEQFF. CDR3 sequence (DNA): TGTGCCAGCAGTCCCCGGGGACTAGCGCCGTACAATGAGCAGTTCTTC.

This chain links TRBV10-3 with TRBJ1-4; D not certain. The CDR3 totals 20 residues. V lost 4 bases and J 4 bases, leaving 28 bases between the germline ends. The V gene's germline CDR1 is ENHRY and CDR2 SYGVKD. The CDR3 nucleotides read TGTGCCATCAGTGCGTCACTGATAGAAGCCCGAGACGGAGATAATGAAAAACTGTTTTTT. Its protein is CAISASLIEARDGDNEKLFF.

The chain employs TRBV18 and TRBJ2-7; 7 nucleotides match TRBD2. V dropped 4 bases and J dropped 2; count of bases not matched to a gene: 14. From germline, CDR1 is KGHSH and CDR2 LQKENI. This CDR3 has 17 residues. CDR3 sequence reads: CASSQASGGTLAYEQYF. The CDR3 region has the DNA TGTGCCAGCTCACAAGCTAGCGGCGGGACCCTAGCCTACGAGCAGTACTTC. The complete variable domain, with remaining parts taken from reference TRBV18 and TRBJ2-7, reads NAGVMQNPRHLVRRRGQEARLRCSPMKGHSHVYWYRQLPEEGLKFMVYLQKENIIDESGMPKERFSAEFPKEGPSILRIQQVVRGDSAAYFCASSQASGGTLAYEQYFGPGTRLTVT.

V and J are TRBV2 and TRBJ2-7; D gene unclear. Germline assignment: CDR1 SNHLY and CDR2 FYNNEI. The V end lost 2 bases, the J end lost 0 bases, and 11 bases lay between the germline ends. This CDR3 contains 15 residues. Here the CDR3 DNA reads TGTGCCAGCAGTGAACGCGCGGCGAGCTCCTACGAGCAGTACTTC. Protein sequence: CASSERAASSYEQYF. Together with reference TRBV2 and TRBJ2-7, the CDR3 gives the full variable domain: EPEVTQTPSHQVTQMGQEVILRCVPISNHLYFYWYRQILGQKVEFLVSFYNNEISEKSEIFDDQFSVERPDGSNFTLKIRSTKLEDSAMYFCASSERAASSYEQYFGPGTRLTVT.

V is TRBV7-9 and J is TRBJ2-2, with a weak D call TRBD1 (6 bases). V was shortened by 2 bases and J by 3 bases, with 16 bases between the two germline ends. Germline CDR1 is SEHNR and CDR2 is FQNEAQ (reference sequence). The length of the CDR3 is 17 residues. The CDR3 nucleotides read TGTGCCAGCAGCTTACCCCGACAGGAACGACACACCGGGGAGCTGTTTTTT. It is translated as CASSLPRQERHTGELFF.

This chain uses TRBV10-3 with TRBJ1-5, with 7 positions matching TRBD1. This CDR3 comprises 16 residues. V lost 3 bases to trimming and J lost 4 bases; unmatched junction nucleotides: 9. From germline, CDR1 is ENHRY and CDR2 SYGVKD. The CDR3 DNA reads TGTGCCATCAGTGACGTGGGACAGAAGATTAATCAGCCCCAGCATTTT. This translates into CAISDVGQKINQPQHF.

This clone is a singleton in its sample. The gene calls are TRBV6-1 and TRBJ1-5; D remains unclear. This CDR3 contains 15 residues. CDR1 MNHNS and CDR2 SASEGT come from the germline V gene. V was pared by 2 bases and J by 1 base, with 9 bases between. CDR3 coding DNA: TGTGCCAGCAGTGAACGGGATCTGAGCAATCAGCCCCAGCATTTT. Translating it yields CASSERDLSNQPQHF.